This TCR beta chain was obtained from a study of cytomegalovirus exposure and HLA in healthy donors. This CDR3 comprises 16 residues. Looked up from germline, CDR1 is GTSNPN and CDR2 is SVGIG (reference sequence). V was clipped by 1 base and J by 7 bases, with 22 bases between them. The primer mix had 60 Vbeta and 13 Jbeta primers. Assay used: immunoSEQ multiplex PCR; TCRdb lists only in-frame clones, some missing. Here the sample spans roughly 180,000 clones, 77% being singletons. This receptor was taken from a man between 18 and 29 years old in good health and CMV-seronegative. V is TRBV30 and J is TRBJ1-2; D might be TRBD1 (6 bases). The sequenced sample consisted of PBMCs. CDR3 sequence reads: CAWSGMRAVQGSGYTF. The CDR3 DNA is TGTGCCTGGAGTGGTATGCGTGCCGTACAGGGTTCTGGCTACACCTTC.